This is a list of T cell receptor beta chains from one sample in a study of cytomegalovirus exposure and HLA in healthy donors. Here immunoSEQ multiplex PCR was the method, and the copy in TCRdb shows in-frame clones only, minus some. This sample's clone table lists tens of thousands of clones. What was sequenced was PBMCs. The receptor set was obtained from a man aged 45-60 years in good health and CMV-seropositive. CDR3s include the opening cysteine and the closing phenylalanine or tryptophan. A D gene is named only where the DNA matches it firmly.

d_call: TRBD2
j_call: TRBJ2-5
v_call: TRBV7-9
cdr3_aa: CASSASGSGEKETQYF
cdr3_nt: TGTGCCAGCAGCGCTAGCGGGAGCGGGGAAAAAGAGACCCAGTACTTC

d_call: TRBD2
j_call: TRBJ2-2
v_call: TRBV6-5
cdr3_aa: CASRITGGPTGELFF
cdr3_nt: TGTGCCAGCAGAATCACGGGAGGGCCCACCGGGGAGCTGTTTTTT

d_call: -
j_call: TRBJ2-7
v_call: TRBV29-1
cdr3_aa: CSVELQPYEQYF
cdr3_nt: TGCAGCGTTGAGTTACAGCCCTACGAGCAGTACTTC

d_call: TRBD2
j_call: TRBJ2-1
v_call: TRBV30
cdr3_aa: CAWRQGTSGYNEQFF
cdr3_nt: TGTGCCTGGAGACAAGGTACTAGCGGTTACAATGAGCAGTTCTTC

d_call: TRBD1
j_call: TRBJ1-2
v_call: TRBV18
cdr3_aa: CASSLDRANYGYTF
cdr3_nt: TGTGCCAGCTCTTTGGACAGGGCCAACTATGGCTACACCTTC

d_call: TRBD2
j_call: TRBJ2-1
v_call: TRBV27
cdr3_aa: CASSYQRGGYNEQFF
cdr3_nt: TGTGCCAGCAGTTACCAGCGGGGGGGCTACAATGAGCAGTTCTTC

d_call: TRBD1
j_call: TRBJ1-3
v_call: TRBV5-4
cdr3_aa: CASSLEGASGNTIYF
cdr3_nt: TGTGCCAGCAGCTTGGAGGGGGCGTCCGGAAACACCATATATTTT

d_call: -
j_call: TRBJ1-1
v_call: TRBV7-3
cdr3_aa: CASTQTGNLNTEAFF
cdr3_nt: TGTGCCAGCACTCAGACAGGAAATCTGAACACTGAAGCTTTCTTT

d_call: -
j_call: TRBJ1-5
v_call: TRBV27
cdr3_aa: CASSLGARTQPQHF
cdr3_nt: TGTGCCAGCAGCTTGGGGGCCCGGACACAGCCCCAGCATTTT

d_call: -
j_call: TRBJ2-5
v_call: TRBV6-5
cdr3_aa: CASRDRGETQYF
cdr3_nt: TGTGCCAGCAGAGATAGGGGTGAGACCCAGTACTTC

d_call: TRBD2
j_call: TRBJ2-7
v_call: TRBV4-1
cdr3_aa: CASSQVGLAVQYEQYF
cdr3_nt: TGCGCCAGCAGCCAAGTTGGACTAGCGGTTCAATACGAGCAGTACTTC

d_call: TRBD2
j_call: TRBJ2-4
v_call: TRBV28
cdr3_aa: CASSLGLAGVNIQYF
cdr3_nt: TGTGCCAGCAGTTTAGGGCTAGCGGGAGTCAACATTCAGTACTTC

d_call: -
j_call: TRBJ1-1
v_call: TRBV5-8
cdr3_aa: CASSLYPADTEAFF
cdr3_nt: TGTGCCAGCAGCTTGTACCCCGCGGACACTGAAGCTTTCTTT

d_call: TRBD1
j_call: TRBJ1-4
v_call: TRBV6-6
cdr3_aa: CASSYFTGGSEKLFF
cdr3_nt: TGTGCCAGCAGTTACTTCACAGGGGGTTCTGAAAAACTGTTTTTT

d_call: TRBD1
j_call: TRBJ1-5
v_call: TRBV15
cdr3_aa: CATSTSDRAGQPQHF
cdr3_nt: TGTGCCACCAGTACCTCGGACAGGGCAGGTCAGCCCCAGCATTTT

d_call: -
j_call: TRBJ2-7
v_call: TRBV29-1
cdr3_aa: CSVGWGGTYEQYF
cdr3_nt: TGCAGCGTTGGTTGGGGCGGGACTTACGAGCAGTACTTC

d_call: -
j_call: TRBJ1-1
v_call: TRBV19
cdr3_aa: CASSISRGGEAFF
cdr3_nt: TGTGCCAGTAGTATAAGTAGGGGAGGTGAAGCTTTCTTT

d_call: -
j_call: TRBJ1-6
v_call: TRBV18
cdr3_aa: CASSPSKDSPLHF
cdr3_nt: TGTGCCAGCTCACCGAGTAAAGATTCACCCCTCCACTTT

d_call: -
j_call: TRBJ1-2
v_call: TRBV7-9
cdr3_aa: CASSLASANYGYTF
cdr3_nt: TGTGCCAGCAGCTTAGCGTCAGCTAACTATGGCTACACCTTC

d_call: -
j_call: TRBJ2-7
v_call: TRBV28
cdr3_aa: CASSSSGAGAYEQYF
cdr3_nt: TGTGCCAGCAGTTCCAGCGGGGCAGGGGCCTACGAGCAGTACTTC

d_call: TRBD2
j_call: TRBJ2-5
v_call: TRBV28
cdr3_aa: CASSLGLAGGGETQYF
cdr3_nt: TGTGCCAGCAGTTTAGGACTAGCGGGGGGGGGAGAGACCCAGTACTTC

d_call: -
j_call: TRBJ1-5
v_call: TRBV28
cdr3_aa: CASSLPREIGDPQHF
cdr3_nt: TGTGCCAGCAGTTTGCCCCGGGAGATAGGGGACCCCCAGCATTTT

d_call: TRBD1
j_call: TRBJ1-1
v_call: TRBV2
cdr3_aa: CASSEATGVGTEAFF
cdr3_nt: TGTGCCAGCAGTGAAGCGACAGGGGTGGGCACTGAAGCTTTCTTT

d_call: -
j_call: TRBJ2-7
v_call: TRBV7-9
cdr3_aa: CASSLEQGGSYEQYF
cdr3_nt: TGTGCCAGCAGCTTGGAACAGGGGGGGTCCTACGAGCAGTACTTC

d_call: TRBD2
j_call: TRBJ2-5
v_call: TRBV29-1
cdr3_aa: CSVEAGGGETQYF
cdr3_nt: TGCAGCGTTGAGGCGGGAGGGGGAGAGACCCAGTACTTC

d_call: TRBD1
j_call: TRBJ1-1
v_call: TRBV19
cdr3_aa: CASSTPGQLTEAFF
cdr3_nt: TGTGCCAGTAGTACCCCGGGACAGCTAACTGAAGCTTTCTTT

d_call: -
j_call: TRBJ1-1
v_call: TRBV29-1
cdr3_aa: CSVGSDTEAFF
cdr3_nt: TGCAGCGTTGGCAGTGACACTGAAGCTTTCTTT

d_call: TRBD2
j_call: TRBJ2-7
v_call: TRBV4-2
cdr3_aa: CASSLRGGGYEQYF
cdr3_nt: TGTGCCAGCAGCCTTCGGGGGGGCGGGTACGAGCAGTACTTC

d_call: -
j_call: TRBJ1-1
v_call: TRBV10-3
cdr3_aa: CAISEDRNTEAFF
cdr3_nt: TGTGCCATCAGTGAGGACAGGAACACTGAAGCTTTCTTT

d_call: -
j_call: TRBJ1-6
v_call: TRBV19
cdr3_aa: CASTNGGSGVSPLHF
cdr3_nt: TGTGCCAGTACCAACGGGGGTTCCGGGGTTTCACCCCTCCACTTT

d_call: -
j_call: TRBJ1-1
v_call: TRBV5-6
cdr3_aa: CASTYGEGGPTEAFF
cdr3_nt: TGTGCCAGCACCTACGGCGAGGGGGGGCCAACTGAAGCTTTCTTT

d_call: TRBD1
j_call: TRBJ1-2
v_call: TRBV7-2
cdr3_aa: CASSRDSYGYTF
cdr3_nt: TGTGCCAGCAGTCGGGACAGCTATGGCTACACCTTC

d_call: -
j_call: TRBJ2-6
v_call: TRBV4-3
cdr3_aa: CASSTGSGANVLTF
cdr3_nt: TGCGCCAGCAGTACAGGGTCTGGGGCCAACGTCCTGACTTTC

d_call: -
j_call: TRBJ2-7
v_call: TRBV7-2
cdr3_aa: CASSLEVGGQYF
cdr3_nt: TGTGCCAGCAGCTTAGAAGTGGGAGGGCAGTACTTC

d_call: TRBD2
j_call: TRBJ2-1
v_call: TRBV30
cdr3_aa: CAWSVLAGPYNEQFF
cdr3_nt: TGTGCCTGGAGTGTATTAGCGGGACCCTACAATGAGCAGTTCTTC

d_call: TRBD1
j_call: TRBJ1-1
v_call: TRBV7-2
cdr3_aa: CASSLVLQGAKAEAFF
cdr3_nt: TGTGCCAGCAGCTTAGTACTACAGGGGGCTAAAGCTGAAGCTTTCTTT

d_call: TRBD2
j_call: TRBJ2-2
v_call: TRBV5-1
cdr3_aa: CASSLAGRDTGELFF
cdr3_nt: TGCGCCAGCAGCCTAGCGGGGCGGGACACCGGGGAGCTGTTTTTT

d_call: -
j_call: TRBJ1-2
v_call: TRBV19
cdr3_aa: CASTTQNRVNYGYTF
cdr3_nt: TGTGCCAGTACCACACAAAACAGGGTAAACTATGGCTACACCTTC

d_call: TRBD2
j_call: TRBJ2-7
v_call: TRBV7-2
cdr3_aa: CASTVTSGGASEQYF
cdr3_nt: TGTGCCAGCACCGTTACTAGCGGGGGGGCGAGCGAGCAGTACTTC

d_call: -
j_call: TRBJ1-1
v_call: TRBV5-5
cdr3_aa: CASSALTVGTEAFF
cdr3_nt: TGTGCCAGCAGCGCTTTAACGGTCGGCACTGAAGCTTTCTTT

d_call: -
j_call: TRBJ2-3
v_call: TRBV18
cdr3_aa: CASSPFGGGTDTQYF
cdr3_nt: TGTGCCAGCTCACCTTTCGGAGGGGGCACAGATACGCAGTATTTT

d_call: TRBD2
j_call: TRBJ2-2
v_call: TRBV7-6
cdr3_aa: CASKGGLAAGELFF
cdr3_nt: TGTGCCAGCAAAGGGGGACTAGCTGCCGGGGAGCTGTTTTTT

d_call: -
j_call: TRBJ1-1
v_call: TRBV19
cdr3_aa: CASSIPGALSF
cdr3_nt: TGTGCCAGTAGTATCCCAGGGGCCCTTTCTTTT

d_call: -
j_call: TRBJ1-2
v_call: TRBV5-6
cdr3_aa: CASSPNRESYTF
cdr3_nt: TGTGCCAGCAGCCCAAACAGGGAGTCCTACACCTTC

d_call: -
j_call: TRBJ2-1
v_call: TRBV11-2
cdr3_aa: CASSSYRENESDKQFF
cdr3_nt: TGTGCCAGCAGCTCTTACCGGGAGAACGAGTCGGACAAGCAGTTCTTC

d_call: -
j_call: TRBJ1-2
v_call: TRBV4-3
cdr3_aa: CASSPRGSLEGYTF
cdr3_nt: TGCGCCAGCAGCCCCCGGGGGTCGCTGGAGGGCTACACCTTC

d_call: TRBD1
j_call: TRBJ1-5
v_call: TRBV9
cdr3_aa: CASSPTGGVGSPQHF
cdr3_nt: TGTGCCAGCAGCCCGACAGGGGGCGTCGGATCGCCCCAGCATTTT

d_call: -
j_call: TRBJ2-7
v_call: TRBV27
cdr3_aa: CASSSPTGRTLYEQYF
cdr3_nt: TGTGCCAGCAGTTCCCCGACAGGTCGTACCCTCTACGAGCAGTACTTC

d_call: -
j_call: TRBJ2-1
v_call: TRBV10-3
cdr3_aa: CAISEGANNEQFF
cdr3_nt: TGTGCCATCAGTGAGGGGGCTAACAATGAGCAGTTCTTC

d_call: -
j_call: TRBJ2-7
v_call: TRBV5-6
cdr3_aa: CASSPARRTTEQYF
cdr3_nt: TGTGCCAGCAGCCCAGCGCGCCGAACGACCGAGCAGTACTTC

d_call: -
j_call: TRBJ2-3
v_call: TRBV29-1
cdr3_aa: CSVEDLPRAGADTQYF
cdr3_nt: TGCAGCGTTGAAGATCTTCCGCGGGCAGGGGCAGATACGCAGTATTTT

d_call: -
j_call: TRBJ1-4
v_call: TRBV7-7
cdr3_aa: CASSMGLGEKLFF
cdr3_nt: TGTGCTAGCAGCATGGGCTTGGGCGAAAAACTGTTTTTT

d_call: -
j_call: TRBJ2-3
v_call: TRBV9
cdr3_aa: CASSVGELEADTQYF
cdr3_nt: TGTGCCAGCAGCGTAGGCGAATTAGAGGCAGATACGCAGTATTTT